This record looks at one T cell receptor beta chain sequence and its context. An end of the junction does not agree with germline; a read error may underlie this. The data originate from a study of tumor-infiltrating lymphocytes in primary liver carcinoma. As for the study in general: The study reported T1-T3 N0M0 tumors spanning 4.2 to 10 cm.

With a constant-region primer, TCR beta cDNA was made from 450 to 650 ng of total RNA. For TCR beta, libraries were produced by three nested multiplex PCR rounds using slightly modified ARM-PCR. Investigators reported that the first two PCR rounds, at 10 to 11 cycles each, used TRBV1-TRBV30 forward primers with a C-beta reverse primer. Via MiXCR, TCRdb re-called the multiplex PCR reads, giving one row per CDR3 protein. Among fewer than 75,000 distinct CDR3 sequences, 65% to 80% were seen once, and the ten largest hold roughly three fifths. Co-extraction of RNA and DNA was performed on about 19-30 mg of unsorted bulk tissue. Five discrete regions of every tumor underwent sampling. Germline V gives CDR1 MGHRA, CDR2 YSYEKL. The CDR3 has 17 amino acids.

This chain links TRBV4-1 with TRBJ2-3, with 9 bases lining up with TRBD1. This TCR was recovered from a man aged 35 to 55 with primary liver carcinoma and hepatitis B virus infection. The sequenced sample consisted of liver tumor tissue from sampling region 2. The subset is: tumor region T2, inferior pole. CDR3 region: CANSQDIQGAQADTQYF. The DNA for the CDR3 is TGCGCCAACAGCCAAGATATACAGGGGGCACAGGCGGATACGCAGTATTTT.